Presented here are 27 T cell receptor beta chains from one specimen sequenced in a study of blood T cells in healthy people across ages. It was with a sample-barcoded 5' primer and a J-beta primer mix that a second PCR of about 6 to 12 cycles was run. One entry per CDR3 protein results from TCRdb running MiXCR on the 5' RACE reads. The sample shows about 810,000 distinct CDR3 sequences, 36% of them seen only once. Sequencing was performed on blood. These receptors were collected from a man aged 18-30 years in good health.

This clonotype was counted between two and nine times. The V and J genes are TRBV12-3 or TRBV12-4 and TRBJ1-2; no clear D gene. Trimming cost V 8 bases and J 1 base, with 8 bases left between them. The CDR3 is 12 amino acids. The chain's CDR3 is CASGSLNYGYTF. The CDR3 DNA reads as TGTGCCAGCGGGTCCCTTAACTATGGCTACACCTTC.

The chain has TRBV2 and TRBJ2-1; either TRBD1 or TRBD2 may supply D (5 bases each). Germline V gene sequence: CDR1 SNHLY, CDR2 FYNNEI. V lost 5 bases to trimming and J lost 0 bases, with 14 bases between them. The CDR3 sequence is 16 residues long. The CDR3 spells CASSRDASSSYNEQFF. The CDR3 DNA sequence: TGTGCCAGCAGTCGGGACGCCTCAAGCTCCTACAATGAGCAGTTCTTC.

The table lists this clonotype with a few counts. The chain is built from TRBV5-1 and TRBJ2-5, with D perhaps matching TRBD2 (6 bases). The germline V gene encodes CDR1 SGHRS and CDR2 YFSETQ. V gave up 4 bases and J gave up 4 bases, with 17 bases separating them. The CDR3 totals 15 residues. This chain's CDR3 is CASSGASVSRETQYF. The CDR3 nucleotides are TGCGCCAGCAGCGGGGCTAGCGTTTCTCGAGAGACCCAGTACTTC.

The CDR3 spells CASSQVGTGELFF. The CDR3 region has the DNA TGTGCCAGCAGCCAAGTCGGCACCGGGGAGCTGTTTTTT. The chain combines TRBV3-1 with TRBJ2-2; D unclear. Germline V gene sequence: CDR1 LGHDT, CDR2 YNNKEL (reference sequence). V gave up 1 base and J gave up 4 bases, with 4 bases separating them. The CDR3 has 13 residues.

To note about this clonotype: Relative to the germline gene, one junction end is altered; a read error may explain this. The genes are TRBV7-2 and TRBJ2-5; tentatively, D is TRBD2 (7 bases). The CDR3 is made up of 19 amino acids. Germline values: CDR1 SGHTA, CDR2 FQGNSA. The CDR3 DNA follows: TGTGCCAGCAGCCTAGCCGGGGGGCGCGTTCGGACTATTCAAGAGACCCAGTACTTC. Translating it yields CASSLAGGRVRTIQETQYF. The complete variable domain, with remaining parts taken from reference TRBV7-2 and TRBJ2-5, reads GAGVSQSPSNKVTEKGKDVELRCDPISGHTALYWYRQSLGQGLEFLIYFQGNSAPDKSGLPSDRFSAERTGGSVSTLTIQRTQQEDSAVYLCASSLAGGRVRTIQETQYFGPGTRLLVL.

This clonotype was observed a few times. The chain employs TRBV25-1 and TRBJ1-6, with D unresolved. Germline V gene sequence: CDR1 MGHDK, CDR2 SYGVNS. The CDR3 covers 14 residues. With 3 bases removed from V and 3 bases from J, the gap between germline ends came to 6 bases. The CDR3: CASSEVGYNSPLHF. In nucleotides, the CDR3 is TGTGCCAGCAGTGAGGTGGGCTATAATTCACCCCTCCACTTT.

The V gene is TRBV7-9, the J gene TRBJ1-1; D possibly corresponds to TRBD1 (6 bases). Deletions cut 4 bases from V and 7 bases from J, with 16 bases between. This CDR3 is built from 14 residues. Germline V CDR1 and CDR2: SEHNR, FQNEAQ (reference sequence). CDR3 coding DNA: TGTGCCAGCAGCTCCAATGACAGGCTCCTTGAAGCTTTCTTT. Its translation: CASSSNDRLLEAFF.

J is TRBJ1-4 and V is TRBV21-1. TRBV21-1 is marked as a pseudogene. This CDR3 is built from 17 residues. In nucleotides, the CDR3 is TGTGCCAGCAGCAAAGCCCTGACTACGTGCCGGGATGAAAAACTGTTTTTT. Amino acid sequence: CASSKALTTCRDEKLFF.

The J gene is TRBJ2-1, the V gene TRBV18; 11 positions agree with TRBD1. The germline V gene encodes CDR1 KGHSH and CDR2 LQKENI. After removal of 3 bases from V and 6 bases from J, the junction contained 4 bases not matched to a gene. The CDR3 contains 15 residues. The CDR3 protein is CASSPDRGPGNEQFF. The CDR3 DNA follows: TGTGCCAGCTCACCGGACAGGGGGCCGGGCAATGAGCAGTTCTTC. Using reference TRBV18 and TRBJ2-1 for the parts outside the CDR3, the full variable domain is NAGVMQNPRHLVRRRGQEARLRCSPMKGHSHVYWYRQLPEEGLKFMVYLQKENIIDESGMPKERFSAEFPKEGPSILRIQQVVRGDSAAYFCASSPDRGPGNEQFFGPGTRLTVL.

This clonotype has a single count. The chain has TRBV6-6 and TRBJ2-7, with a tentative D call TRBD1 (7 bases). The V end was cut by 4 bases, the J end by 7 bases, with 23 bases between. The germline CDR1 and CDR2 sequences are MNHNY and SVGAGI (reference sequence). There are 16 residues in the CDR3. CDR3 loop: CASSSYRGGGHNEQYF. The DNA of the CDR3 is TGTGCCAGCAGTTCCTACAGGGGAGGTGGCCACAATGAGCAGTACTTC.

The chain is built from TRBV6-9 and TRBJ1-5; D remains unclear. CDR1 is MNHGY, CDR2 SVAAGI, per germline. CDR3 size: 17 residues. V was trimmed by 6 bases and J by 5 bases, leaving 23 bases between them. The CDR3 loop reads CASRPPGVKLGYQPQHF. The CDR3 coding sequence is TGTGCCAGCAGACCCCCCGGGGTTAAATTGGGGTATCAGCCCCAGCATTTT.

The CDR3 is CASRTRTGFPYEQYF. DNA of the CDR3: TGCGCCAGCCGAACCAGGACAGGGTTTCCCTACGAGCAGTACTTC. The gene calls are TRBV5-1 and TRBJ2-7; 8 bases are a match to TRBD1. From germline, CDR1 is SGHRS and CDR2 YFSETQ. With V trimmed by 7 bases and J by 2 bases, 11 bases remained unmatched. This CDR3 has 15 residues.

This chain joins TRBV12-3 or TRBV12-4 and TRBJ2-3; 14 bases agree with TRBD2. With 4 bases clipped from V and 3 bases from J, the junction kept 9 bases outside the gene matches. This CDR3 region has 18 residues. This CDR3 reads CASSSTGTSGGLTDTQYF. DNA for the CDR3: TGTGCCAGCAGTTCAACCGGGACTAGCGGGGGATTGACAGATACGCAGTATTTT.

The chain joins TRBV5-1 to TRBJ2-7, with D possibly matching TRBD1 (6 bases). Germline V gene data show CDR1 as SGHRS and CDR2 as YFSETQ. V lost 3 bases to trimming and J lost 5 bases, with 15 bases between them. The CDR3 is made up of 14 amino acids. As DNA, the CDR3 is TGCGCCAGCAGCTCGGGTTCAGGGGAAAACGAGCAGTACTTC. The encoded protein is CASSSGSGENEQYF.

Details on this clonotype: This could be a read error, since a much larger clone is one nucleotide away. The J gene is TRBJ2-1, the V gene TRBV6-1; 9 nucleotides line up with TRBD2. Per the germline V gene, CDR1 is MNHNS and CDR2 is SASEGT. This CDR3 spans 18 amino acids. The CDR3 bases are TGTGCCAGCAGTCCGGGGACTAGCCAGACACGCTCCTACAATGAGCGGTTCTTC. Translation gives CASSPGTSQTRSYNERFF.

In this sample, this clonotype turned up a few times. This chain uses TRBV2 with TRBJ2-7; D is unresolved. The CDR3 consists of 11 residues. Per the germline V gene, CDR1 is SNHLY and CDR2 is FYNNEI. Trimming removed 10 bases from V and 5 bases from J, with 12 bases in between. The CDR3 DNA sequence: TGTGCCATCCAGTGGGTGGACGAGCAGTACTTC. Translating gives CAIQWVDEQYF.

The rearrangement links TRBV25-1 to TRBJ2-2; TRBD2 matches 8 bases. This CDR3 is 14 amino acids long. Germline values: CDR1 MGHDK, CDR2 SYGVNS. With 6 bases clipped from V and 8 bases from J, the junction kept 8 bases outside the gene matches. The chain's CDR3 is CASSRGGDGGELFF. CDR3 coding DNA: TGTGCCAGCAGCCGGGGGGGCGATGGGGGGGAGCTGTTTTTT.

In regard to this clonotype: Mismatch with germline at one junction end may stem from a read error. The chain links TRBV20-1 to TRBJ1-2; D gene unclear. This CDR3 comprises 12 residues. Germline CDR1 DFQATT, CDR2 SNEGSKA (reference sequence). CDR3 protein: CSARSSNHGYTF. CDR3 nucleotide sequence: TGCAGTGCTCGGAGCAGTAACCATGGCTACACCTTT.

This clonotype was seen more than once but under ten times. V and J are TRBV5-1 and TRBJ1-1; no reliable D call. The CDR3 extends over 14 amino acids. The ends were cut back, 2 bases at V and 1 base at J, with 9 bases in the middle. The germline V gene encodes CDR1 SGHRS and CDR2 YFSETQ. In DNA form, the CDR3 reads TGCGCCAGCAGCTTACACCTAGGGAACACTGAAGCTTTCTTT. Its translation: CASSLHLGNTEAFF.

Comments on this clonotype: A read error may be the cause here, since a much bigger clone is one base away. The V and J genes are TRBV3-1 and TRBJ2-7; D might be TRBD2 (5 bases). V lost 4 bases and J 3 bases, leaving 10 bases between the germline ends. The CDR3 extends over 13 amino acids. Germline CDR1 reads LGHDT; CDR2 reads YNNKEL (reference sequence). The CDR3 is CASSRQADYEQYF. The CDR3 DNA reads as TGTGCCAGCAGCCGGCAAGCGGACTACGAGCAGTACTTC.

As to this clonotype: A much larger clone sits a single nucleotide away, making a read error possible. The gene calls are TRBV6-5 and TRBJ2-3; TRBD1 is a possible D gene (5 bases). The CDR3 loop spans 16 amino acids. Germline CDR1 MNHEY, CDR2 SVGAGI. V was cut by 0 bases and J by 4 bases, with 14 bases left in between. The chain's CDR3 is CASSYSSRANADTQYF. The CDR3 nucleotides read TGTGCCAGCAGTTACTCAAGCAGGGCTAACGCAGATACGCAGTATTTT.

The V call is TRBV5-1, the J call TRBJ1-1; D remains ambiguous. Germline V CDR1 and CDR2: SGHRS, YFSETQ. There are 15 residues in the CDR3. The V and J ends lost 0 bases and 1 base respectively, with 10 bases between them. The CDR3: CASSLVPVGNTEAFF. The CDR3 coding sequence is TGCGCCAGCAGCTTGGTGCCCGTAGGGAACACTGAAGCTTTCTTT. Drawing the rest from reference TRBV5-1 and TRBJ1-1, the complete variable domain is KAGVTQTPRYLIKTRGQQVTLSCSPISGHRSVSWYQQTPGQGLQFLFEYFSETQRNKGNFPGRFSGRQFSNSRSEMNVSTLELGDSALYLCASSLVPVGNTEAFFGQGTRLTVV.

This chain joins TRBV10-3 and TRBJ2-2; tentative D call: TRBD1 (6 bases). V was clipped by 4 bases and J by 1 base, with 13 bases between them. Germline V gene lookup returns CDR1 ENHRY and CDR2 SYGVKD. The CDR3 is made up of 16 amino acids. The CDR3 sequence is CAISGVGALNTGELFF. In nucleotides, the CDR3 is TGTGCCATCAGTGGGGTGGGGGCGTTGAACACCGGGGAGCTGTTTTTT.

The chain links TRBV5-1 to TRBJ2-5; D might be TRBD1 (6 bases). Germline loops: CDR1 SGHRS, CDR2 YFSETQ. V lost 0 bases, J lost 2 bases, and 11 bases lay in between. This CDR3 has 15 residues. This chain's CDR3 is CASSLGQGWQETQYF. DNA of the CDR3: TGCGCCAGCAGCTTGGGTCAGGGGTGGCAAGAGACCCAGTACTTC. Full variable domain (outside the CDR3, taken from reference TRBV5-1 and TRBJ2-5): KAGVTQTPRYLIKTRGQQVTLSCSPISGHRSVSWYQQTPGQGLQFLFEYFSETQRNKGNFPGRFSGRQFSNSRSEMNVSTLELGDSALYLCASSLGQGWQETQYFGPGTRLLVL.

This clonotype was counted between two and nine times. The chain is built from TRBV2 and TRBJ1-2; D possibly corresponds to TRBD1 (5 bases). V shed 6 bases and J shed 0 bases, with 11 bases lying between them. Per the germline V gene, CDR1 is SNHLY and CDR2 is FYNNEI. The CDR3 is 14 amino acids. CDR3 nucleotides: TGTGCCAGCAGAGAGGACACTGCTAACTATGGCTACACCTTC. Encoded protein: CASREDTANYGYTF. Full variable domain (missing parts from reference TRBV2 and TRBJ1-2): EPEVTQTPSHQVTQMGQEVILRCVPISNHLYFYWYRQILGQKVEFLVSFYNNEISEKSEIFDDQFSVERPDGSNFTLKIRSTKLEDSAMYFCASREDTANYGYTFGSGTRLTVV.

The CDR3 is CSVEKGPGTEAFF. The CDR3 bases are TGCAGCGTTGAAAAGGGTCCGGGGACTGAAGCTTTCTTT. The chain uses TRBV29-1 and TRBJ1-1; D remains unclear. V was cut by 2 bases and J by 5 bases, with 12 bases left in between. Germline CDR1 SQVTM, CDR2 ANQGSEA. The CDR3 has 13 residues.

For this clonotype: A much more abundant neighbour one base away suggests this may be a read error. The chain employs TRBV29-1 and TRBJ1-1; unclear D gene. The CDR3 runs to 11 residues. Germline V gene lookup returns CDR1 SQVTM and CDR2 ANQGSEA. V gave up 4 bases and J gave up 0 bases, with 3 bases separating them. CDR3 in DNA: TGCAGCGTTGTATTGAACACTGAAGCTTTCTTT. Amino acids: CSVVLNTEAFF.